A few counts support the clone carrying this T cell receptor (beta chain). Antigen unknown. These data are taken from a study of blood T cells in healthy people across ages. General study points: What prevented conclusive comparison of naive and antigen-experienced cells was that PBMCs were unsorted.

The use of a sample-barcoded 5' primer and a J-beta primer mix characterized a second PCR of roughly 7 to 11 cycles. A minimum of 2.5 million CDR3-containing paired-end reads was obtained for each sample. MiXCR was run by TCRdb on the 5' RACE reads, yielding one entry per CDR3 protein. The sample lists just over 1 million distinct CDR3 sequences, 40% to 50% occurring once. Drawing of peripheral blood yielded approximately 10 milliliters from each donor. Between the trimmed V and J ends, which lost 7 bases and 2 bases, there was a span of 6 bases. Germline V CDR1 and CDR2: DFQATT, SNEGSKA (reference sequence). The CDR3 has 11 residues.

This chain connects TRBV20-1 to TRBJ2-1, with D uncertain. The TCR comes from a woman aged 60-75 years in good health. Sequencing was done on a sample of blood. CDR3: CSVEPYNEQFF. CDR3 DNA: TGCAGTGTAGAGCCCTACAATGAGCAGTTCTTC.